This T cell receptor (beta chain) was identified in a study of blood T cell repertoires in COVID-19. A Seattle source enrolled patients during active infection and followed them longitudinally. CDR1 is KGHSH and CDR2 is LQKENI in the germline V gene. With V trimmed by 3 bases and J by 0 bases, 9 bases remained unmatched. The CDR3 loop spans 17 amino acids. Source study methods: Amplifying reference gene primers gave estimates of nucleated cell counts. Method: immunoSEQ multiplex PCR; TCRdb's copy keeps in-frame clones and lacks some. Clonal size and the V and J genes are those of that table, whereas D and trimming came from the DNA. The sample has about 180,000 clones; 80% to 85% are singletons.

The chain links TRBV18 to TRBJ1-2; 8 bases align to TRBD1. The receptor was derived from a middle-aged woman with COVID-19, enrolled during active disease. The sequencing sample was made of peripheral blood. CDR3 DNA sequence: TGTGCCAGCTCACCTTTTGGGACAGGAATGACTAACTATGGCTACACCTTC. Translated: CASSPFGTGMTNYGYTF. The full variable domain, rest sourced from reference TRBV18 and TRBJ1-2, is NAGVMQNPRHLVRRRGQEARLRCSPMKGHSHVYWYRQLPEEGLKFMVYLQKENIIDESGMPKERFSAEFPKEGPSILRIQQVVRGDSAAYFCASSPFGTGMTNYGYTFGSGTRLTVV.